What follows are 17 T cell receptor beta chains derived from one specimen sequenced in a study of T-cell memory formation after mild COVID-19. Each CDR3 protein gets one entry after TCRdb re-called the 5' RACE reads with MiXCR. Of approximately 300,000 distinct CDR3 sequences listed, about 16% were seen once; the top ten hold roughly 23%. Specimen: PBMCs or a T cell subset sorted from them (not recorded which). The receptor set was obtained from a man aged 18-30 years who had mild COVID-19 (a few samples of this study predate the infection). Cell type and time point are not known.

This clonotype was seen at least ten times. This chain links TRBV5-1 with TRBJ1-6, with 11 bases that match TRBD1. V lost 0 bases to trimming and J lost 9 bases; unmatched junction nucleotides: 2. The CDR3 totals 15 residues. Per the germline V gene, CDR1 is SGHRS and CDR2 is YFSETQ. The DNA for the CDR3 is TGCGCCAGCAGCTTGGAAGGGACAGGGGGTTCACCCCTCCACTTT. Encoded protein: CASSLEGTGGSPLHF.

This clonotype came up many times. The gene calls are TRBV12-3 or TRBV12-4 and TRBJ1-1, with D possibly being TRBD1 (5 bases). Deletions cut 7 bases from V and 5 bases from J, with 23 bases between. The CDR3 spans 16 residues. The CDR3 is CASTLEGLLEYTEAFF. DNA of the CDR3: TGTGCCAGCACCCTAGAGGGGTTACTGGAATATACTGAAGCTTTCTTT.

The sample holds a few counts of this clonotype. The rearrangement joins TRBV12-3 or TRBV12-4 to TRBJ1-1, with a possible D match to TRBD1 (6 bases). V lost 4 bases and J 1 base, leaving 13 bases between the germline ends. The CDR3 is 15 residues long. The CDR3 reads CASSWVTGWNTEAFF. The CDR3 DNA sequence: TGTGCCAGCAGTTGGGTGACAGGATGGAACACTGAAGCTTTCTTT.

The sample holds a few counts of this clonotype. The chain combines TRBV12-5 with TRBJ2-1; D is unclear. The V gene lost 6 bases and the J gene lost 8 bases, with 17 bases spanning the gap. CDR3 size: 14 residues. Germline CDR1 is LGHNT and CDR2 is FRNRAP. CDR3 amino acids: CASGLHSNPHEQFF. The CDR3 region has the DNA TGTGCTAGTGGCCTCCACTCCAACCCCCATGAGCAGTTCTTC.

V usage is TRBV28 and J usage is TRBJ1-4, with no clear D. This CDR3 is 12 amino acids long. Germline loops: CDR1 MDHEN, CDR2 SYDVKM. V dropped 7 bases and J dropped 5 bases, with 8 bases sitting between them. This chain's CDR3 is CASKGLNEKLFF. In DNA, the CDR3 is TGTGCCAGCAAGGGTTTAAATGAAAAACTGTTTTTT.

This clonotype has only a few counts. The V gene is TRBV7-2, the J gene TRBJ2-3, with 10 nucleotides matching TRBD1. The CDR3 loop spans 17 amino acids. Germline V gene lookup returns CDR1 SGHTA and CDR2 FQGNSA. V shed 3 bases, J shed 5 bases, and the junction held 11 bases outside the gene matches. The CDR3 DNA is TGTGCCAGCAGCTTTCTAGCCGGGACAGGGGCACAAGATACGCAGTATTTT. This encodes CASSFLAGTGAQDTQYF.

This clonotype occurred a few times. The chain is built from TRBV11-3 and TRBJ2-2, with 7 nucleotides matching TRBD1. The CDR3 is made up of 14 amino acids. Unmatched junction bases numbered 8, after V lost 5 bases and J lost 8 bases. Germline lookup yields CDR1 SGHNT and CDR2 YENEEA. The CDR3 DNA reads as TGTGCCAGCAGCCGACAGGGCTCGACGGGGGAGCTGTTTTTT. Encoded protein: CASSRQGSTGELFF.

This clonotype was observed a few times. V gene TRBV20-1 combines with J gene TRBJ2-1, with 8 bases identical to TRBD2. Losses at the gene ends were 0 bases for V and 5 bases for J; bases not matched to a gene: 6. Germline lookup yields CDR1 DFQATT and CDR2 SNEGSKA (reference sequence). The CDR3 is made up of 15 amino acids. CDR3 residues: CSARDRTGGDNEQFF. The CDR3 nucleotides are TGCAGTGCTAGAGATAGGACGGGGGGGGACAATGAGCAGTTCTTC.

This clonotype was detected ten times or more. The chain recombines TRBV7-3 with TRBJ2-3; 8 bases fit TRBD2. The junction had 6 bases not matched to a gene; V was cut back by 5 bases and J by 5 bases. There are 14 residues in the CDR3. Germline V lookup: CDR1 SGHTA, CDR2 FQGTGA. The CDR3 sequence: CASSPGGGLDTQYF. DNA of the CDR3: TGTGCCAGCAGCCCCGGGGGGGGCTTAGATACGCAGTATTTT.

This clonotype was seen at least ten times. This sequence joins TRBV6-6 and TRBJ2-3; a weak D match, TRBD2 (7 bases). V dropped 5 bases and J dropped 4 bases, with 22 bases sitting between them. The germline CDR1 and CDR2 sequences are MNHNY and SVGAGI (reference sequence). The CDR3 is 17 residues long. The CDR3 region is CASSRLSGGQTADTQYF. The CDR3 DNA follows: TGTGCCAGCAGTAGACTTTCGGGGGGCCAGACCGCAGATACGCAGTATTTT.

The J gene is TRBJ1-2, the V gene TRBV4-2; tentatively, D is TRBD1 (6 bases). CDR3 length equals 16 residues. The germline V gene encodes CDR1 LGHNA and CDR2 YNFKEQ. V lost 0 bases and J lost 8, with 19 bases in between. CDR3 loop: CASSQESRGAFYGYTF. In DNA form, the CDR3 reads TGTGCCAGCAGCCAAGAGTCCCGGGGGGCGTTCTACGGCTACACCTTC.

This clonotype turned up a few times. The CDR3 reads CASNQGGEQYF. DNA of the CDR3: TGTGCCAGCAATCAGGGTGGCGAGCAGTACTTC. The chain recombines TRBV6-2 or TRBV6-3 with TRBJ2-7; tentatively, D is TRBD1 (5 bases). Germline V lookup: CDR1 MNHEY, CDR2 SVGEGT. This CDR3 region has 11 residues. Trimming stripped 7 bases from V and 6 bases from J, with 10 bases between.

This clonotype has more than one count but fewer than ten. This chain uses TRBV6-5 with TRBJ2-3, with TRBD2 matching 8 bases. The CDR3 spans 19 residues. In germline, CDR1 is MNHEY, CDR2 SVGAGI. J gave up 4 bases and V 3 bases, and 18 bases lay outside the gene matches. The CDR3: CASSYSLSLSGGAADTQYF. The CDR3 nucleotides read TGTGCCAGCAGTTATTCTCTATCCCTCTCCGGGGGGGCCGCAGATACGCAGTATTTT.

The table lists this clonotype with a few counts. This sequence joins TRBV2 and TRBJ1-2, with D unclear. The germline V and J ends were trimmed by 1 base and 6 bases, with 9 bases remaining between them. The CDR3 contains 13 residues. Germline V gene lookup returns CDR1 SNHLY and CDR2 FYNNEI. The CDR3 spells CASSEDQVHGYTF. CDR3 nucleotides: TGTGCCAGCAGTGAAGACCAGGTCCATGGCTACACCTTC.

The V call is TRBV7-9, the J call TRBJ2-3; 11 bases line up with TRBD2. The CDR3 extends over 16 amino acids. CDR1 is SEHNR, CDR2 FQNEAQ, per germline (reference sequence). V dropped 4 bases and J dropped 2; count of bases not matched to a gene: 5. The CDR3 region has the DNA TGTGCCAGCAGCTCCCGACTAGCGGGGCACACAGATACGCAGTATTTT. This encodes CASSSRLAGHTDTQYF.

This clonotype was detected a few times. V is TRBV5-4 and J is TRBJ2-2; TRBD2 matches 7 bases. The CDR3 has 15 residues. CDR1 is SGHNT, CDR2 YYREEE, per germline (reference sequence). V shed 4 bases and J 4 bases; nucleotides not matched to a gene: 7. CDR3 DNA: TGTGCCAGCAGCCATGGGGGGGGTCGCACCGGGGAGCTGTTTTTT. Residues: CASSHGGGRTGELFF.

This clonotype has just a few counts. The DNA of the CDR3 is TGTGCCAGCAGCTCCACCGCTAGCCTCCTTGGGGGTGAGCAGTTCTTC. Translated, it gives CASSSTASLLGGEQFF. The rearrangement uses TRBV9 and TRBJ2-1; D tentatively fits TRBD1 or TRBD2 (5 bases each). CDR3 length: 16 amino acids. The V end lost 4 bases, the J end lost 9 bases, and 23 bases lay between the germline ends. The germline V gene has CDR1 SGDLS and CDR2 YYNGEE.